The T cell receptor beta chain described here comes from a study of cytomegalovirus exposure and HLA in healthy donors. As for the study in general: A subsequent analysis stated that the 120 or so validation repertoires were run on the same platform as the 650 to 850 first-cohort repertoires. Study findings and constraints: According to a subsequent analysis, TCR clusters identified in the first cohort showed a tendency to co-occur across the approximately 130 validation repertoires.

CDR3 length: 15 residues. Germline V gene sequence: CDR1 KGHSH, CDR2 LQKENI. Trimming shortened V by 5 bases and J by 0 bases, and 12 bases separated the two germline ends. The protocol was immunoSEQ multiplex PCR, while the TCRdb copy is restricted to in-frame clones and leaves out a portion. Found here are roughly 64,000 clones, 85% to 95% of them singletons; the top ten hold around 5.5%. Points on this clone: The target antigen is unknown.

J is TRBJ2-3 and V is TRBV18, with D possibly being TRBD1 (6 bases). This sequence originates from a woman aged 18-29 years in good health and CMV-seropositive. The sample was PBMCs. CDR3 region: CASSSTGISTDTQYF. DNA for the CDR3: TGTGCCAGCTCATCGACAGGCATAAGCACAGATACGCAGTATTTT.